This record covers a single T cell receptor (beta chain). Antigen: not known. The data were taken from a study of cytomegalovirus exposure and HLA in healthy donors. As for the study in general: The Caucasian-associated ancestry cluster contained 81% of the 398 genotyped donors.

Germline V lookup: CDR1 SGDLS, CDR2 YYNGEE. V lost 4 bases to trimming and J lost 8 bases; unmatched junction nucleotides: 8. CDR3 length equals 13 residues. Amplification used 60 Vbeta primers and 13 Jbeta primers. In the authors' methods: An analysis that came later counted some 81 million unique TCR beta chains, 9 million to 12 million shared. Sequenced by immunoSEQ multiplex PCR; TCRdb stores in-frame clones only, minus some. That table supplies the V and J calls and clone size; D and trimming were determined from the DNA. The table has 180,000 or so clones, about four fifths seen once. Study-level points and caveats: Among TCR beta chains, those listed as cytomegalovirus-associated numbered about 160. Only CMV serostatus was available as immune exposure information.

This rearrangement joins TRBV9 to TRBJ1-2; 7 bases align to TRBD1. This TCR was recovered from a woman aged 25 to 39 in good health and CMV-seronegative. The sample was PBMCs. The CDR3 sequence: CASSTRTGGGYTF. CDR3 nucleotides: TGTGCCAGCAGCACGCGGACAGGTGGAGGCTACACCTTC.